This record covers a single T cell receptor beta chain. The CDR3 has 14 residues. Germline V gives CDR1 SGDLS, CDR2 YYNGEE. V was trimmed by 5 bases and J by 1 base, leaving 12 bases between them. This entry belongs to a study of shared clonotypes between healthy human individuals. On the study more broadly: Each donor's CD4 naive and CD4 memory cells filled three plates apiece, CD8 naive two, and CD8 memory one.

As originally analysed: ImmunoSEQ yielded junction-only sequences lacking quality scores, so filtering differed. Sequencing was performed with immunoSEQ multiplex PCR; in TCRdb, only in-frame clones are kept and a portion is missing. V and J calls plus clone size are reproduced from that table; the DNA served to infer D and trimming. The table has hundreds of thousands of clones, roughly 96% seen once. CD8 cells classed as naive were CD45RO-negative and positively selected for CCR7, excluding terminally differentiated effector memory CD45RA+ cells. This clonotype was sampled from a woman aged 25 to 39 in good health. The sequencing sample was made of naive CD8+ T cells sorted from blood. J is TRBJ1-1 and V is TRBV9; D is unresolved. The CDR3 loop reads CASRVFDGNTEAFF. CDR3 coding DNA: TGTGCCAGCAGGGTTTTTGACGGGAACACTGAAGCTTTCTTT.